This TCR beta chain was captured in a study of blood T cell repertoires in COVID-19. At the level of the study: Samples came from the United States, Italy and Spain, spanning acute and convalescent COVID-19. PBMCs, B-cell-depleted T cells, or T cells were the source of the cDNA or gDNA that made up the material.

In the study's own analysis: The assay estimated nucleated cells by amplifying reference gene primers. The protocol was immunoSEQ multiplex PCR, while the TCRdb copy is restricted to in-frame clones and leaves out a portion. V, J and clone size are taken as reported in that table, and D and trimming were inferred from the DNA itself. Found here are approximately 89,000 clones, 60% to 85% of them singletons; the top ten hold less than 60%. There are 16 residues in the CDR3. V usage is TRBV21-1 and J usage is TRBJ2-2; TRBD2 reflects the table's D call only, with no check against the DNA. TRBV21-1 is annotated as a pseudogene. The receptor was derived from a human donor in a cohort sampled during active COVID-19. Specimen: peripheral blood. CDR3 in amino acids: CASSKWLAGGTGELFF. The CDR3, as DNA: TGTGCCAGCAGCAAATGGCTAGCGGGAGGGACCGGGGAGCTGTTTTTT.